The entry below describes one T cell receptor (beta chain). The antigen is undetermined. This specimen comes from a study of shared clonotypes between healthy human individuals. Study in general: Donors had three CD4 naive, three CD4 memory, two CD8 naive and one CD8 memory plate apiece. Overall study results and limits: Although depth was large, rarefaction showed that sequencing of the sorted subsets was incomplete. The naive CD4 repertoires of a few donors were compared, and around 4.9% of clonotypes were shared. Generation probabilities were higher for clonotypes shared across all four sorted-subset donors than for unshared ones.

The CDR3 contains 15 residues. V trimming: 5 bases; J trimming: 4 bases; junction bases outside the gene matches: 3. Germline-derived CDR1 and CDR2 are SGHVS and FNYEAQ. CD8 cells regarded as naive lacked CD45RO, were positively chosen for CCR7, and omitted terminally differentiated effector memory CD45RA+ cells. Assay used: immunoSEQ multiplex PCR; TCRdb lists only in-frame clones, some missing. The data contain around 1.9 million clones, about 93% of them singletons. V and J are TRBV7-6 and TRBJ2-2, with 11 bases aligning to TRBD2. The receptor's source is a man between 18 and 29 years old in good health. Some clones in this sample may be carry-over from other donors' samples. Sequencing was performed on naive CD8+ T cells from PBMCs. The CDR3 loop reads CASSRSGRGTGELFF. The CDR3 nucleotides read TGTGCCAGCAGCCGTAGCGGGAGGGGCACCGGGGAGCTGTTTTTT.